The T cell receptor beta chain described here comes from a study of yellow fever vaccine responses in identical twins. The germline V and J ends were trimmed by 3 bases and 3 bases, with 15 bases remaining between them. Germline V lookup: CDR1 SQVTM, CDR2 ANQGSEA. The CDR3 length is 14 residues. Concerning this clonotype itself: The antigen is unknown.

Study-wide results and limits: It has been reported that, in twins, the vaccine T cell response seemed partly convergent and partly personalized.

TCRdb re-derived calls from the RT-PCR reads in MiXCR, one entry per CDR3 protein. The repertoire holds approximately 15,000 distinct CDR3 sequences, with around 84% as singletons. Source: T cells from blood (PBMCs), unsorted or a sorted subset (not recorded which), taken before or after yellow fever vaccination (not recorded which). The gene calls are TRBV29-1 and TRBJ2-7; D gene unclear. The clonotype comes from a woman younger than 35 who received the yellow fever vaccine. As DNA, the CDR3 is TGCAGCGTTGATCCGTTTCCTAGGGACTACGAGCAGTACTTC. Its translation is CSVDPFPRDYEQYF.